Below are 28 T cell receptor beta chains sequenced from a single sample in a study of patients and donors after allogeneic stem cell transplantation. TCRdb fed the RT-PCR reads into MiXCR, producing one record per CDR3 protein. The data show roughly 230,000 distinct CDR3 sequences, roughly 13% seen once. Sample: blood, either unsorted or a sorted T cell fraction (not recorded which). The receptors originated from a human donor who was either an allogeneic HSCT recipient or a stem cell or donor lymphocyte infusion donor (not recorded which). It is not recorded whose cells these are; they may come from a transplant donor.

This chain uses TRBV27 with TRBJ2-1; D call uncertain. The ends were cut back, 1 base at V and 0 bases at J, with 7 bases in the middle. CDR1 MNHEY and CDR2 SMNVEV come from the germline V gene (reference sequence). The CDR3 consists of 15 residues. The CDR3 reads CASSLLSSSYNEQFF. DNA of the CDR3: TGTGCCAGCAGTTTATTATCCTCCTCCTACAATGAGCAGTTCTTC.

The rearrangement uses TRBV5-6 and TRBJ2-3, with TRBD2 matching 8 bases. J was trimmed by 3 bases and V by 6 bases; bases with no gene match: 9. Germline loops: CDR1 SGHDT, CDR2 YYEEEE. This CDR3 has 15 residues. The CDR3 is CASILAGAMTDTQYF. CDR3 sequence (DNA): TGTGCCAGCATTCTAGCGGGTGCTATGACAGATACGCAGTATTTT.

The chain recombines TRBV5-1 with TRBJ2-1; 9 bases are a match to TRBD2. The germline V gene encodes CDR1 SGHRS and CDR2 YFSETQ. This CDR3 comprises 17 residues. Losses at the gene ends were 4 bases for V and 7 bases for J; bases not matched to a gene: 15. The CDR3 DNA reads TGCGCCAGCAGCCCCCTAAGGGCGGGGGGGTTAGGGAATGAGCAGTTCTTC. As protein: CASSPLRAGGLGNEQFF.

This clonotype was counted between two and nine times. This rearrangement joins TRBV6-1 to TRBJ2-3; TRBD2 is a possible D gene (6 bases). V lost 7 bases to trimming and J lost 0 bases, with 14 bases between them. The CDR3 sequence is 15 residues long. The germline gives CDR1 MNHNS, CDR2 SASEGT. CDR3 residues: CASTSADSSTDTQYF. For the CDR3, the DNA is TGTGCCAGCACTAGCGCCGATTCTAGCACAGATACGCAGTATTTT.

This CDR3 is CASSLKRANEQFF. The CDR3, as DNA: TGTGCCAGCAGCTTGAAGCGGGCCAATGAGCAGTTCTTC. The rearrangement uses TRBV7-6 and TRBJ2-1; D is perhaps TRBD2 (6 bases). Trimming shortened V by 3 bases and J by 6 bases, and 9 bases separated the two germline ends. This CDR3 has 13 residues. CDR1 is SGHVS, CDR2 FNYEAQ, per germline.

As DNA, the CDR3 is TGTGCCACCAGTGATCCGACTAGCGGGGGGGCGGGGTACCAAGAGACCCAGTACTTC. Translated, it gives CATSDPTSGGAGYQETQYF. The chain links TRBV24-1 to TRBJ2-5, with 14 bases matching TRBD2. The CDR3 sequence is 19 residues long. CDR1 is KGHDR, CDR2 SFDVKD, per germline. J was trimmed by 0 bases and V by 3 bases; bases with no gene match: 8.

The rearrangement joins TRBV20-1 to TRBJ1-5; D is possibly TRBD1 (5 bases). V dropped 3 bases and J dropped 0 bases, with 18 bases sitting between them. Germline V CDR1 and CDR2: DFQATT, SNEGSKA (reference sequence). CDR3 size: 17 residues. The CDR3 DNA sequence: TGCAGTGCTAGCCCCTCCGGGGGGGGGGTTAGCAATCAGCCCCAGCATTTT. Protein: CSASPSGGGVSNQPQHF.

This CDR3 reads CASSPGTSLTDTQYF. The DNA of the CDR3 is TGTGCCAGCAGCCCCGGGACTAGCCTCACAGATACGCAGTATTTT. The V and J genes are TRBV11-3 and TRBJ2-3; 9 bases line up with TRBD2. CDR1 and CDR2 from the germline V gene are SGHNT and YENEEA. After removal of 5 bases from V and 2 bases from J, the junction contained 5 bases not matched to a gene. The CDR3 totals 15 residues.

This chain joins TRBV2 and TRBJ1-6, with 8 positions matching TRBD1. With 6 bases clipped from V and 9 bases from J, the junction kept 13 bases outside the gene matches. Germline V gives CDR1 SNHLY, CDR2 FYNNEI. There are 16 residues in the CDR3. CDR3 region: CASSSGQGGVSSPLHF. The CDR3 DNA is TGTGCCAGCAGCAGCGGACAGGGAGGGGTTAGTTCACCCCTCCACTTT.

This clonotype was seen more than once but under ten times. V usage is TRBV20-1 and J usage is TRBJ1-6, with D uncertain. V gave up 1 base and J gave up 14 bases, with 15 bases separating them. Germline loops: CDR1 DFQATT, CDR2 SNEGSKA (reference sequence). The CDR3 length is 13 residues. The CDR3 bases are TGCAGTGCTAGAGTTGATAGCAGGCAATCCCTCCACTTT. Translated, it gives CSARVDSRQSLHF.

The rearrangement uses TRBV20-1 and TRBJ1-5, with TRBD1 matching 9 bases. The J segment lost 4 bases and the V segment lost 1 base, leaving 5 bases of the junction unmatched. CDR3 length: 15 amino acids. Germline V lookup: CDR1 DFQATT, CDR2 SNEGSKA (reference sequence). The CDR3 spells CSARGVGQGNQPQHF. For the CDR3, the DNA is TGCAGTGCTAGAGGTGTGGGACAGGGTAATCAGCCCCAGCATTTT.

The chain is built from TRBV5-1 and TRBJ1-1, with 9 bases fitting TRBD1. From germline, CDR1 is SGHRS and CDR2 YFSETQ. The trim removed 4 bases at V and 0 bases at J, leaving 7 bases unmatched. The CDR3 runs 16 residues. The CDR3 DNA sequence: TGCGCCAGCAGCGCGGACAGGGGAGTTATGAACACTGAAGCTTTCTTT. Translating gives CASSADRGVMNTEAFF.

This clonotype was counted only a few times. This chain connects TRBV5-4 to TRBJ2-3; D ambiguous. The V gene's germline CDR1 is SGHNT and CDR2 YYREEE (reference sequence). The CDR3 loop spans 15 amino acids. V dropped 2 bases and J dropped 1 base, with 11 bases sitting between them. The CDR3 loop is CASSFYRRGTDTQYF. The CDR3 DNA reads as TGTGCCAGCAGCTTCTACAGACGGGGCACAGATACGCAGTATTTT.

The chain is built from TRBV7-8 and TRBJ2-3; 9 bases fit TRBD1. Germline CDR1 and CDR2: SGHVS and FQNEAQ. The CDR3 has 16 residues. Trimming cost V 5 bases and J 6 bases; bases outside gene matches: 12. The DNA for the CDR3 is TGTGCCAGCAGCGCTCACAGGGGGCGGACTTCGGATACGCAGTATTTT. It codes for CASSAHRGRTSDTQYF.

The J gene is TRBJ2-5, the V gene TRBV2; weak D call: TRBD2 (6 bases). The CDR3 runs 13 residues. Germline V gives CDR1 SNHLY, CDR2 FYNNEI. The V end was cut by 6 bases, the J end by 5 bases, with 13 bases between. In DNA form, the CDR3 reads TGTGCCAGCAGCCGGGACTCCCGGGAGACCCAGTACTTC. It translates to CASSRDSRETQYF.

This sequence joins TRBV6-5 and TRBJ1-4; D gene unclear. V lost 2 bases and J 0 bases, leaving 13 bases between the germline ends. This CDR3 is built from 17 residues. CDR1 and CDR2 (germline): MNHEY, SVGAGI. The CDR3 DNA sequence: TGTGCCAGCAGTTACACGCACAACATCGCAACTAATGAAAAACTGTTTTTT. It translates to CASSYTHNIATNEKLFF.

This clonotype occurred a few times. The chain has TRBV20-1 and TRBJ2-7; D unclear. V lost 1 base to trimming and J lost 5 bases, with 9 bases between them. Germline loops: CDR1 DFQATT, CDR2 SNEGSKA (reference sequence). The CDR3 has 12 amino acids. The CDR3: CSARVVGNEQYF. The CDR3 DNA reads TGCAGTGCTAGAGTTGTAGGGAACGAGCAGTACTTC.

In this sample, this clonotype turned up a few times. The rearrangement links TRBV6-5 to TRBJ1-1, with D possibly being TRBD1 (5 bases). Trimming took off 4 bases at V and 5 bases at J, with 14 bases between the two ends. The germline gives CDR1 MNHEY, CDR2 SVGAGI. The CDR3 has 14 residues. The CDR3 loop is CASSFSGFRTEAFF. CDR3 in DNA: TGTGCCAGCAGTTTCTCAGGGTTTAGGACTGAAGCTTTCTTT.

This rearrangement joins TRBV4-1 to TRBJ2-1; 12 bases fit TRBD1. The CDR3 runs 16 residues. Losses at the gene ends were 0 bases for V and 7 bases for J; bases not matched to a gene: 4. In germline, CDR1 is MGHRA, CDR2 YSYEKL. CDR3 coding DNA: TGCGCCAGCAGCCAAGATGGGACAGGGGGCTTTAATGAGCAGTTCTTC. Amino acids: CASSQDGTGGFNEQFF.

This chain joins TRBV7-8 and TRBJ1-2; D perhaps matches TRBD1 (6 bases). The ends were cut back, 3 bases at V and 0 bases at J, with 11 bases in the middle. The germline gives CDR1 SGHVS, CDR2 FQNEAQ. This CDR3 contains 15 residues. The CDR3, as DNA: TGTGCCAGCAGCTTGCTGGGGGGCGCTAACTATGGCTACACCTTC. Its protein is CASSLLGGANYGYTF. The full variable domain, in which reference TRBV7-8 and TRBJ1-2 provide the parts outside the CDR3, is GAGVSQSPRYKVAKRGQDVALRCDPISGHVSLFWYQQALGQGPEFLTYFQNEAQLDKSGLPSDRFFAERPEGSVSTLKIQRTQQEDSAVYLCASSLLGGANYGYTFGSGTRLTVV.

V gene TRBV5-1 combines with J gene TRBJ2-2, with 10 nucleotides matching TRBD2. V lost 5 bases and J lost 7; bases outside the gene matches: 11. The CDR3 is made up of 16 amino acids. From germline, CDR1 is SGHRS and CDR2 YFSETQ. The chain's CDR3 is CASRTFLAGDVGELFF. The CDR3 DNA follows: TGCGCCAGCAGAACCTTCCTAGCGGGAGATGTCGGGGAGCTGTTTTTT.

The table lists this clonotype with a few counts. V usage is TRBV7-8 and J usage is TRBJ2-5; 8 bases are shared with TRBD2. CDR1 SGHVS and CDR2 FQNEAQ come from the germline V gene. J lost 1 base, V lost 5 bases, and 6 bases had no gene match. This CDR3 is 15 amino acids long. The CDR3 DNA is TGTGCCAGCAGCGCAGTCGGGGGGGCCCAAGAGACCCAGTACTTC. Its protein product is CASSAVGGAQETQYF.

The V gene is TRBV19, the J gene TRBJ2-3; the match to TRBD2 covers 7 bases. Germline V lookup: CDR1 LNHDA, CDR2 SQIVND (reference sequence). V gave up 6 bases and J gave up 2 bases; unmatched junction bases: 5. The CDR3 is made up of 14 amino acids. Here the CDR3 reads CASSGRGVTDTQYF. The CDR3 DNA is TGTGCCAGTAGCGGTCGGGGGGTCACAGATACGCAGTATTTT.

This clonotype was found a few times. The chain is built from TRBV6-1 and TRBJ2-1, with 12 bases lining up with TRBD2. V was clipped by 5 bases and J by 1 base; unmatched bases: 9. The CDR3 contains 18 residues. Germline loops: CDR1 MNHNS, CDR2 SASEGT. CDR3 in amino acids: CASSLKTSGRLSYNEQFF. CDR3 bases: TGTGCCAGCAGTCTCAAGACTAGCGGGAGATTGTCCTACAATGAGCAGTTCTTC.

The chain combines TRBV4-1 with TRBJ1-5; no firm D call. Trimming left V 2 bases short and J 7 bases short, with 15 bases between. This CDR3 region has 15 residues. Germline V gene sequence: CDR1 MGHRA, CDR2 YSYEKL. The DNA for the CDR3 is TGCGCCAGCAGCCAACCTGCCAATTCCGGGCAGCCCCAGCATTTT. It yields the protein CASSQPANSGQPQHF.

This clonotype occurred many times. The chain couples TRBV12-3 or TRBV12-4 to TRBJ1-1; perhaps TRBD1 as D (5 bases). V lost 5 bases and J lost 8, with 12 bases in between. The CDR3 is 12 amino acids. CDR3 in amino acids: CASSPLGGEAFF. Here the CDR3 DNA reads TGTGCCAGCAGTCCCCTGGGGGGGGAAGCTTTCTTT.

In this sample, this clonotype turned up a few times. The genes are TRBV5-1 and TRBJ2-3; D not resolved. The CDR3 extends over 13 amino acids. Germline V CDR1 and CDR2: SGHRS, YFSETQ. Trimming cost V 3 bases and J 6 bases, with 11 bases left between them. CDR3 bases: TGCGCCAGCAGCTCCACACAATCGGATACGCAGTATTTT. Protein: CASSSTQSDTQYF.

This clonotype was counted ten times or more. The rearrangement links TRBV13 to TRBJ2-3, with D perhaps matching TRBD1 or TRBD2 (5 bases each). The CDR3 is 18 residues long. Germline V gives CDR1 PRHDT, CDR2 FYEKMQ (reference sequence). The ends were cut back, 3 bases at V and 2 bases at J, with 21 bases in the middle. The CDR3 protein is CASSLDGGLARATDTQYF. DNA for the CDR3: TGTGCCAGCAGCTTGGACGGAGGCCTTGCCAGGGCCACAGATACGCAGTATTTT. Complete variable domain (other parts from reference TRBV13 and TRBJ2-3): AAGVIQSPRHLIKEKRETATLKCYPIPRHDTVYWYQQGPGQDPQFLISFYEKMQSDKGSIPDRFSAQQFSDYHSELNMSSLELGDSALYFCASSLDGGLARATDTQYFGPGTRLTVL.